The entry below gives a single TCR beta chain sequence along with its context. Its antigen is currently unknown. The data originate from a study of T cells in Graves' hyperthyroidism and ophthalmopathy. Study results and caveats: In simple terms, a model built on 13 V-J features told ophthalmopathy apart from stable hyperthyroidism.

Patients between 18 and 65 years old had hyperthyroidism, newly diagnosed and lasting under 2 months. Exclusion followed for patients with uncontrolled infection, other autoimmune disease, pregnancy or lactation. PBMCs were obtained from about 10 ml fresh peripheral blood. TCR beta CDR3 regions were amplified from RNA. The HTBI set primed first-round TCR CDR3 RT-PCR. TCRdb re-analysed the multiplex PCR reads in MiXCR, keeping a single row per CDR3 protein. Of about 720,000 distinct CDR3 sequences detected, roughly a sixth appear once; the ten largest clones hold approximately 16%. Germline V gives CDR1 GTSNPN, CDR2 SVGIG (reference sequence). This CDR3 spans 13 amino acids. V gave up 3 bases and J gave up 2 bases, with 10 bases separating them.

The sequence was obtained from a woman aged 45-59 years with Graves' hyperthyroidism that later progressed to Graves' ophthalmopathy. Sequenced input: blood. This chain uses TRBV30 with TRBJ1-1; TRBD1 might be the D (5 bases). The CDR3 DNA follows: TGTGCCTGGAGCCGACAGAGTAACACTGAAGCTTTCTTT. Translated, it gives CAWSRQSNTEAFF.